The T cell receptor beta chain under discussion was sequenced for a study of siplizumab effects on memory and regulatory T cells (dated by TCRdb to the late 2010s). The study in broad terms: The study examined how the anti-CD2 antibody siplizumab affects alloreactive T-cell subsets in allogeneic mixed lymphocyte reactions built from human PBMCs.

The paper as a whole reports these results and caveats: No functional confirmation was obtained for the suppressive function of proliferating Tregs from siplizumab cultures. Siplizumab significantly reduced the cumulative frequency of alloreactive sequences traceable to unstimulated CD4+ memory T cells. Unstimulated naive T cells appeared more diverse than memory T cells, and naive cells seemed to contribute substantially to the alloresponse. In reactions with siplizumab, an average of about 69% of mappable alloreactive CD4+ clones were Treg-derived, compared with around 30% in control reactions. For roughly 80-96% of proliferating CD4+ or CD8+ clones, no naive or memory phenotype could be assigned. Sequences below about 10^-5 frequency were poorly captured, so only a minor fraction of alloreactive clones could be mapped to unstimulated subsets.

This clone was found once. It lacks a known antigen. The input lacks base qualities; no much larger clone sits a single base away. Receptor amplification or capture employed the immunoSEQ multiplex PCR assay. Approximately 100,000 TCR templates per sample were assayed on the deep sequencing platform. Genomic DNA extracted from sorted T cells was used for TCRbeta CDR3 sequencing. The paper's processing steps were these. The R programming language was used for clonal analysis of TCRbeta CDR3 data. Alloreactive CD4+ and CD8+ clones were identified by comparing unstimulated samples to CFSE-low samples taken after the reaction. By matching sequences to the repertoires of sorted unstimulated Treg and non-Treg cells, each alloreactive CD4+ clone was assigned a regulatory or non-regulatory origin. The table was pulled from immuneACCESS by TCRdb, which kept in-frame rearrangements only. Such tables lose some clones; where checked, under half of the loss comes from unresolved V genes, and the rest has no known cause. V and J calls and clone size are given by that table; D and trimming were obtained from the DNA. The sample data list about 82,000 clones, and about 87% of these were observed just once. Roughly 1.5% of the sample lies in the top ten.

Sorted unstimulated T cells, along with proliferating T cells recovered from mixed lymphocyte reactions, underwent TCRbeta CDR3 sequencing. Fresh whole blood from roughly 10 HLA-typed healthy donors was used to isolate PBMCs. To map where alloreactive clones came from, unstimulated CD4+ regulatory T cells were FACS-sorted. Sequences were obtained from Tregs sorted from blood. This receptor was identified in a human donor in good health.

This receptor carries the CDR3 CASSLAARPGETQYF. The nucleotide sequence reads TGTGCCAGCAGCTTAGCTGCCAGGCCGGGGGAGACCCAGTACTTC. The chain couples TRBV7-8 to TRBJ2-5; a tentative D call is TRBD2 (5 bases match). Trimming costs V 0 bases and J 5 bases, and their ends lie 13 bases apart. CDR1 SGHVS and CDR2 FQNEAQ were looked up in the germline V gene. The CDR3, cysteine through phenylalanine, is 15 amino acids long. Only the CDR3 part of the read is kept: 45 bases, read in frame from the first base.